Presented here are 5 T cell receptor beta chains from one specimen sequenced in a study of shared clonotypes between healthy human individuals. Naive CD8 cells lacked CD45RO, underwent positive selection for CCR7 and left out terminally differentiated effector memory CD45RA+ cells. Clones were sequenced by immunoSEQ multiplex PCR, and TCRdb holds only the in-frame ones, with some missing. In the table there are roughly 1,800,000 clones, approximately 94% of which are singletons. The sample was naive CD8+ T cells sorted from blood. The origin of the receptors is a man between 18 and 35 years old in good health.

The gene calls are TRBV4-1 and TRBJ1-2; D is unresolved. Trimming took off 5 bases at V and 4 bases at J, with 14 bases between the two ends. Germline V CDR1 and CDR2: MGHRA, YSYEKL. This CDR3 is built from 14 residues. The CDR3 DNA reads as TGCGCCAGCAGCGGACCCCTGGATGGCTATGGCTACACCTTC. This translates into CASSGPLDGYGYTF.

This chain links TRBV5-8 with TRBJ2-7, with 7 bases that match TRBD1. Germline CDR1 and CDR2: SGHTS and YDEGEE. This CDR3 spans 14 amino acids. The J segment lost 6 bases and the V segment lost 4 bases, leaving 10 bases of the junction unmatched. The CDR3 coding sequence is TGTGCCAGCAGCCCTCTGACAGGGATCGGCGAGCAGTACTTC. It yields the protein CASSPLTGIGEQYF.

The genes are TRBV27 and TRBJ2-7; weak D call: TRBD1 (5 bases). The CDR3 spans 12 residues. The V end lost 6 bases, the J end lost 4 bases, and 10 bases lay between the germline ends. Germline V gene lookup returns CDR1 MNHEY and CDR2 SMNVEV (reference sequence). The CDR3 region has the DNA TGTGCCAGCAGAAGGGGTTGGTACGAGCAGTACTTC. It encodes CASRRGWYEQYF.

The chain couples TRBV27 to TRBJ2-2; the D gene is possibly TRBD2 (5 bases). The CDR3 is made up of 17 amino acids. The germline CDR1 and CDR2 sequences are MNHEY and SMNVEV (reference sequence). Trimming pared 8 bases from V and 4 bases from J, leaving 23 bases between. The CDR3 coding sequence is TGTGCCAGCTGTCCCTCCCCGGACTCCGCTTCCACCGGGGAGCTGTTTTTT. Protein sequence: CASCPSPDSASTGELFF.

The gene calls are TRBV7-9 and TRBJ2-7; TRBD2 might be the D (6 bases). Germline V gene sequence: CDR1 SEHNR, CDR2 FQNEAQ (reference sequence). V was cut by 1 base and J by 6 bases, with 16 bases left in between. This CDR3 comprises 15 residues. The CDR3, as DNA: TGTGCCAGCAGCTTAGAGGGGACTGGCATCTTCGAGCAGTACTTC. Its protein product is CASSLEGTGIFEQYF.